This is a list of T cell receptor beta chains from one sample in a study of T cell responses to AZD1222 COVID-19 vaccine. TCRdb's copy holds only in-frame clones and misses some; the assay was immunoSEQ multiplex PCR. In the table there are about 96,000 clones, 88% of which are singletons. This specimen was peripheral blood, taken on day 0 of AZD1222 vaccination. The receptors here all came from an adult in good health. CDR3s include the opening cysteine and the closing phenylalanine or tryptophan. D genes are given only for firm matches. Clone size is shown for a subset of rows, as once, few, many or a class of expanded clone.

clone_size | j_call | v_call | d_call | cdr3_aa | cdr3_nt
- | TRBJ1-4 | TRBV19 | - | CASSTRQEKLFF | TGTGCCAGTAGTACCCGACAGGAAAAACTGTTTTTT
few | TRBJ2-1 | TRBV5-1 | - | CASSLIDPSYNEQFF | TGCGCCAGCAGCTTAATCGACCCCTCCTACAATGAGCAGTTCTTC
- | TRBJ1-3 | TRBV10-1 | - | CASSATGHSGNTIYF | TGCGCCAGCAGTGCTACGGGACACTCTGGAAACACCATATATTTT
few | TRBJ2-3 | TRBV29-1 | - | CSIRGRSTDTQYF | TGCAGTATTCGGGGGAGGAGCACAGATACGCAGTATTTT
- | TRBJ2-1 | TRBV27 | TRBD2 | CASRFAEVSGRDNEQFF | TGTGCCAGCAGATTCGCGGAGGTTAGCGGGAGAGACAATGAGCAGTTCTTC
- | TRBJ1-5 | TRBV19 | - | CASSISRTGIGPQHF | TGTGCCAGTAGTATATCAAGGACCGGGATAGGTCCCCAGCATTTT
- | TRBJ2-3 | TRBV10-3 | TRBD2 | CAIKDSGSGTDTQYF | TGTGCCATCAAAGATAGCGGGAGTGGCACAGATACGCAGTATTTT
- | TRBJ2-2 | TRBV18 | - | CASSPPQGITGELFF | TGTGCCAGCTCACCACCGCAAGGAATTACCGGGGAGCTGTTTTTT
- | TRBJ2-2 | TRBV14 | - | CASSQLGTGTSLTNTGELFF | TGTGCCAGCAGCCAGTTGGGGACAGGGACTAGCCTAACGAACACCGGGGAGCTGTTTTTT
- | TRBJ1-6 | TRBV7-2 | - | CASNPKKGPDSPLHF | TGTGCCAGCAACCCGAAAAAAGGCCCGGATTCACCCCTCCACTTT
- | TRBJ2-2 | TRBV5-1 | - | CASHPSQGGTGELFF | TGCGCCAGCCATCCCTCTCAGGGCGGCACCGGGGAGCTGTTTTTT
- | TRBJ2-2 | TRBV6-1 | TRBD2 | CASSEGSRTSGQTGELFF | TGTGCCAGCAGTGAAGGTTCACGGACTAGCGGACAAACCGGGGAGCTGTTTTTT
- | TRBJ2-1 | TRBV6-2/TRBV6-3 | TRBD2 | CASSYRIAGYNEQFF | TGTGCCAGCAGTTACCGGATAGCGGGATACAATGAGCAGTTCTTC
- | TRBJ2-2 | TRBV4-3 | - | CASSHMDYDGELFF | TGCGCCAGCAGCCACATGGACTATGACGGGGAGCTGTTTTTT
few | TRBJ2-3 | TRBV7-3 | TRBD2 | CASSAGGPTDTQYF | TGTGCCAGTTCAGCGGGAGGGCCCACAGATACGCAGTATTTT
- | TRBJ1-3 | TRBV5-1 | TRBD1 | CASSLAWTGSGNTIYF | TGCGCCAGCAGCTTGGCATGGACAGGGTCTGGAAACACCATATATTTT
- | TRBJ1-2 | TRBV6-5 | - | CASRGLNYGYTF | TGTGCCAGCAGGGGGCTGAACTATGGCTACACCTTC
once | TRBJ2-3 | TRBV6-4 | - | CASSEGGSTDTQYF | TGTGCCAGCAGTGAGGGTGGGAGCACAGATACGCAGTATTTT
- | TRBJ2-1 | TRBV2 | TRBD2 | CASRPGTRAYNEQFF | TGTGCCAGCAGACCCGGGACTAGGGCCTACAATGAGCAGTTCTTC
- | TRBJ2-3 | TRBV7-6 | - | CASSPADTDTQYF | TGTGCCAGCAGCCCCGCAGACACAGATACGCAGTATTTT
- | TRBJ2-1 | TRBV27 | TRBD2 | CASSSFVSGGPYRNEQFF | TGTGCCAGCAGTTCATTTGTTTCGGGAGGGCCGTATAGGAATGAGCAGTTCTTC
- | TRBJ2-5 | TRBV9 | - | CASSVGTLETQYF | TGTGCCAGCAGCGTAGGGACCTTGGAGACCCAGTACTTC
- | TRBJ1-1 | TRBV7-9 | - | CASSLWVGQLNTEAFF | TGTGCCAGCAGCTTATGGGTCGGGCAGCTGAACACTGAAGCTTTCTTT
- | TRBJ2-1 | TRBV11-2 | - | CASSEGRLQGHNEQFF | TGTGCCAGCAGCGAAGGACGATTGCAGGGCCACAATGAGCAGTTCTTC
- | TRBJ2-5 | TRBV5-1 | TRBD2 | CASTVAGGRETQYF | TGCGCCAGCACTGTAGCGGGAGGTCGTGAGACCCAGTACTTC
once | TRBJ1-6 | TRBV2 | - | CASSEEAGSSPLHF | TGTGCCAGCAGTGAGGAAGCAGGGAGTTCACCCCTCCACTTT
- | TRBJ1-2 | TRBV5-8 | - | CASSFAEYGYTF | TGTGCCAGCAGCTTCGCTGAATATGGCTACACCTTC
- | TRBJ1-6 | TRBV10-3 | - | CAISESSGLDGSPLHF | TGTGCCATCAGTGAGTCGTCAGGGCTGGATGGTTCACCCCTCCACTTT
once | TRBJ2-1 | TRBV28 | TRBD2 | CASSLGLAGDMEQFF | TGTGCCAGCAGTTTAGGACTAGCGGGAGACATGGAGCAGTTCTTC
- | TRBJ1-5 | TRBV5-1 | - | CASSRGGEGQPQHF | TGCGCCAGCAGCAGGGGTGGGGAAGGTCAGCCCCAGCATTTT
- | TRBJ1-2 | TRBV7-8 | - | CASSLAAFLGYTF | TGTGCCAGCAGCTTAGCGGCATTTCTTGGCTACACCTTC
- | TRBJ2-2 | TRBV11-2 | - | CASSPLAGGPNTGELFF | TGTGCCAGCAGCCCCCTTGCCGGCGGGCCTAACACCGGGGAGCTGTTTTTT
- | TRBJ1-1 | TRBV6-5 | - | CASSRTHITEAFF | TGTGCCAGCAGTCGGACACACATTACTGAAGCTTTCTTT
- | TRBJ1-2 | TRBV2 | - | CASSQLSEGVYGYTF | TGTGCCAGCAGTCAGCTATCGGAGGGGGTATATGGCTACACCTTC
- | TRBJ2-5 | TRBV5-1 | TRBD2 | CASSNTSGSFVQTQYF | TGCGCCAGCAGCAACACTAGCGGGAGTTTTGTACAGACCCAGTACTTC
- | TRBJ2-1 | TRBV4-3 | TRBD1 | CASSQVPTGGEQFF | TGCGCCAGCAGCCAAGTACCCACAGGGGGCGAGCAGTTCTTC
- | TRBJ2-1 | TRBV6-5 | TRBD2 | CASNVRGRANEQFF | TGTGCCAGCAATGTACGTGGGAGGGCCAATGAGCAGTTCTTC
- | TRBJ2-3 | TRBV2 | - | CASVYTDTQYF | TGTGCCAGCGTCTACACAGATACGCAGTATTTT
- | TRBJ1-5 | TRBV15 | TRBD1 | CATCDRAIGQPQHF | TGTGCCACCTGCGACAGGGCTATAGGTCAGCCCCAGCATTTT
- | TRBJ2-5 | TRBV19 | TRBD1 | CASADRGRQETQYF | TGTGCCAGTGCCGACAGGGGGCGTCAAGAGACCCAGTACTTC
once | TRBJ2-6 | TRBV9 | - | CASSVAPVGSGANVLTF | TGTGCCAGCAGCGTAGCCCCGGTCGGCTCTGGGGCCAACGTCCTGACTTTC
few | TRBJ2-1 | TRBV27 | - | CASSSILLGRLEQFF | TGTGCCAGCAGTTCAATATTACTGGGCCGGTTGGAGCAGTTCTTC
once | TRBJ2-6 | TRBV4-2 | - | CASSQVGVSRGHKTGANVLTF | TGTGCCAGCAGCCAAGTAGGGGTATCGAGAGGGCACAAAACTGGGGCCAACGTCCTGACTTTC
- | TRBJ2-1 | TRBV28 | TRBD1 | CASSFGDSSYNEQFF | TGTGCCAGCAGTTTTGGGGACAGCTCCTACAATGAGCAGTTCTTC
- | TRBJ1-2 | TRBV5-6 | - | CASSSSATAVYGYTF | TGTGCCAGCAGCTCATCAGCCACAGCGGTCTATGGCTACACCTTC
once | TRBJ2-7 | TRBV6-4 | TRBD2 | CASSDVLAGTNEQYF | TGTGCCAGCAGTGACGTACTAGCGGGTACCAACGAGCAGTACTTC
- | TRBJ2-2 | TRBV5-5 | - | CASSISGVTGELFF | TGTGCCAGCAGCATCTCAGGGGTCACCGGGGAGCTGTTTTTT
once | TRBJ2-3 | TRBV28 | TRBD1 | CASSRQGDGNTDTQYF | TGTGCCAGCAGTCGACAGGGGGACGGGAACACAGATACGCAGTATTTT
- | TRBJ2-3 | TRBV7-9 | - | CASSGPSTDTQYF | TGTGCCAGCAGCGGGCCTAGCACAGATACGCAGTATTTT
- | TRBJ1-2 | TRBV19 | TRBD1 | CASSIINRGKTGYTF | TGTGCCAGTAGTATTATAAACAGGGGAAAGACTGGCTACACCTTC
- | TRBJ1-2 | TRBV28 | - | CASSWGTVSLLGYTF | TGTGCCAGCAGTTGGGGGACCGTTTCTTTGTTAGGCTACACCTTC
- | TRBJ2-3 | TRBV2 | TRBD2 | CASSDGIAGLSSYTQYF | TGTGCCAGCAGTGACGGAATCGCGGGACTATCATCGTATACGCAGTATTTT
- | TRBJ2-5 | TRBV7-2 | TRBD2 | CASSLQAGAGTSAQETQYF | TGTGCCAGCAGCCTCCAGGCGGGGGCTGGGACTAGCGCCCAAGAGACCCAGTACTTC
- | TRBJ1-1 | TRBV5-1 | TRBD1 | CASSFPGGLSEAFF | TGCGCCAGCAGCTTTCCAGGGGGCTTGTCTGAAGCTTTCTTT
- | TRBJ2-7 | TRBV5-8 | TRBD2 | CASSLPLASYEQYF | TGTGCCAGCAGCTTGCCACTAGCGTCCTACGAGCAGTACTTC
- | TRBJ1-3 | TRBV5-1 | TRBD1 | CASSLGQGTGNTIYF | TGCGCCAGCAGCTTGGGACAGGGGACTGGAAACACCATATATTTT
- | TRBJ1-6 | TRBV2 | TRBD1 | CASGRTGEGSPLHF | TGTGCCAGCGGAAGGACAGGCGAGGGTTCACCCCTCCACTTT
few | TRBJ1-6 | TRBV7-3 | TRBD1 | CASSFSGGNNSPLHF | TGTGCCAGCAGCTTCTCAGGGGGCAATAATTCACCCCTCCACTTT
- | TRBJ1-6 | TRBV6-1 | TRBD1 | CAGPGTEDSPLHF | TGTGCCGGACCCGGGACAGAAGATTCACCCCTCCACTTT
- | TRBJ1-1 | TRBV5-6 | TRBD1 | CASSTLDRGGTEAFF | TGTGCCAGCAGCACCTTAGACAGGGGAGGAACTGAAGCTTTCTTT